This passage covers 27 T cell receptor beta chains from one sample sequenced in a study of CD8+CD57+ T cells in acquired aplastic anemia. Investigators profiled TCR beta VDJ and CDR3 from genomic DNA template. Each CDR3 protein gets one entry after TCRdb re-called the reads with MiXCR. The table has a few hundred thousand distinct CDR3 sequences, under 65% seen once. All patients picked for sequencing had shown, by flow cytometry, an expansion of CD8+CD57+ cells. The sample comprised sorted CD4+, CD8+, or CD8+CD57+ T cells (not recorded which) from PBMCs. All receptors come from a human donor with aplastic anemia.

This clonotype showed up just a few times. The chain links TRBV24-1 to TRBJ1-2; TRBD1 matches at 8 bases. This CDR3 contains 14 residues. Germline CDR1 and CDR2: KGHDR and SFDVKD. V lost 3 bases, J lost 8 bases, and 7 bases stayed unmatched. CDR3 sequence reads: CATSDPTGAGGYTF. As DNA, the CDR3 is TGTGCCACCAGTGATCCGACAGGGGCGGGAGGCTACACCTTC.

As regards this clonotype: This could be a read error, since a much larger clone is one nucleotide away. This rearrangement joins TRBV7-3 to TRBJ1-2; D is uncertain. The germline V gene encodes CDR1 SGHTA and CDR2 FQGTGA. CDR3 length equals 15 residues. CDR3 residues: CASSRLQRFNYGYAF. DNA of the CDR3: TGTGCCAGCAGCCGCCTACAGCGTTTTAACTATGGCTACGCCTTC.

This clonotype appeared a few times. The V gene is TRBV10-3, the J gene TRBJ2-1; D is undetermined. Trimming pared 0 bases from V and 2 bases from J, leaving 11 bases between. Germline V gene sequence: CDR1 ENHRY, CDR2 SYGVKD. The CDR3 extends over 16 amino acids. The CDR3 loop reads CAISESMGGAYNEQFF. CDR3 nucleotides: TGTGCCATCAGTGAGTCGATGGGCGGCGCCTACAATGAGCAGTTCTTC.

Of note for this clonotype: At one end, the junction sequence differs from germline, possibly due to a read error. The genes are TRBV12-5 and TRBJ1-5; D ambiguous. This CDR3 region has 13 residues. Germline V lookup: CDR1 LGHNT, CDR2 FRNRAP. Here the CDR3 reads CASRLRSNQPQHF. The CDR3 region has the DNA TGCGCTAGTAGGTTGAGAAGCAATCAGCCCCAGCATTTT.

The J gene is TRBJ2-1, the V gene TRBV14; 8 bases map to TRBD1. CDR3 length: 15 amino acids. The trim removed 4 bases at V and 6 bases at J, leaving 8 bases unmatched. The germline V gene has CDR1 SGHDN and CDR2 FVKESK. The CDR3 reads CASSLWTGRGNEQFF. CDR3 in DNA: TGTGCCAGCAGCCTATGGACAGGGCGCGGCAATGAGCAGTTCTTC.

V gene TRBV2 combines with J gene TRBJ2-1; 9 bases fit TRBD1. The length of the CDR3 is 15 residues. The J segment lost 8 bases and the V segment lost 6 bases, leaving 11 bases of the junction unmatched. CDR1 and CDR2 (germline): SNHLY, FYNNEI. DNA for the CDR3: TGTGCCAGCAGGTACAGGGGGCAGGCTTTTGATGAGCAGTTCTTC. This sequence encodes CASRYRGQAFDEQFF.

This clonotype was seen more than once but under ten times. The CDR3 DNA is TGTGCCAGCAGCCAGGCCAGCGGGGCTTCCTACGAGCAGTACTTC. Its translation is CASSQASGASYEQYF. This chain links TRBV4-2 with TRBJ2-7; 7 bases agree with TRBD2. This CDR3 contains 15 residues. The germline V gene encodes CDR1 LGHNA and CDR2 YNFKEQ. Trimming at V came to 3 bases and at J to 1 base, leaving 6 bases not matched to a gene.

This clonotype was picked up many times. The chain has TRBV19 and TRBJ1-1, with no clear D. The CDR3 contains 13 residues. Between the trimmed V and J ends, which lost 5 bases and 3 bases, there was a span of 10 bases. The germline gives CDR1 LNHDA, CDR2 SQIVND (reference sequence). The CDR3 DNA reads TGTGCCAGTAGTTCCGGGATTCACACTGAAGCTTTCTTT. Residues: CASSSGIHTEAFF. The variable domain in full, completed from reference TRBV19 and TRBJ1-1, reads DGGITQSPKYLFRKEGQNVTLSCEQNLNHDAMYWYRQDPGQGLRLIYYSQIVNDFQKGDIAEGYSVSREKKESFPLTVTSAQKNPTAFYLCASSSGIHTEAFFGQGTRLTVV.

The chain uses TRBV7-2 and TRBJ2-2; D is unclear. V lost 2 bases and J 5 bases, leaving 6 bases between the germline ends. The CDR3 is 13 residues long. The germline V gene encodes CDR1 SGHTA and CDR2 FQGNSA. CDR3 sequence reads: CASSLWDTGELFF. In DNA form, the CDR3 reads TGTGCCAGCAGCTTATGGGATACCGGGGAGCTGTTTTTT.

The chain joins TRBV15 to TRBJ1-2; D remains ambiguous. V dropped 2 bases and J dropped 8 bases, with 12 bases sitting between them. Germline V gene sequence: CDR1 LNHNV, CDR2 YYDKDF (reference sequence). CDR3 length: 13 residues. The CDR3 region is CATSRRTLEGYTF. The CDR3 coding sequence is TGTGCCACCAGCAGACGGACTTTAGAAGGCTACACCTTC.

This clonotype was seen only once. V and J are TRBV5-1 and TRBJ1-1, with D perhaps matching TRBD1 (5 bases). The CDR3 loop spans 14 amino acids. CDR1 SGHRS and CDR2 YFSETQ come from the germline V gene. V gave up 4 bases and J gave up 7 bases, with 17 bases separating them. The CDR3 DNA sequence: TGCGCCAGCAGCCTGACTAACGGTGGGGGTGAAGCTTTCTTT. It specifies CASSLTNGGGEAFF. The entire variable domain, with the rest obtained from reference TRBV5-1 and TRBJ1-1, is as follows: KAGVTQTPRYLIKTRGQQVTLSCSPISGHRSVSWYQQTPGQGLQFLFEYFSETQRNKGNFPGRFSGRQFSNSRSEMNVSTLELGDSALYLCASSLTNGGGEAFFGQGTRLTVV.

CDR3 protein: CASTRGETQYF. DNA for the CDR3: TGTGCCAGCACCCGTGGTGAGACCCAGTACTTC. This chain links TRBV6-5 with TRBJ2-5; the D is unclear. The CDR3 runs 11 residues. Germline assignment: CDR1 MNHEY and CDR2 SVGAGI. The V gene lost 7 bases and the J gene lost 5 bases, with 8 bases spanning the gap.

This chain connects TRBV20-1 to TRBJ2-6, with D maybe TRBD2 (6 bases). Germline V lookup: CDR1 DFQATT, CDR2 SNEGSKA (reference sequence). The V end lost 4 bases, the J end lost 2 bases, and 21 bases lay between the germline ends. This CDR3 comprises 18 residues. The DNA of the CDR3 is TGCAGTGCTATTGGGCAGGGATTTCGGGGGACTGGGGCCAACGTCCTGACTTTC. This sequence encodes CSAIGQGFRGTGANVLTF.

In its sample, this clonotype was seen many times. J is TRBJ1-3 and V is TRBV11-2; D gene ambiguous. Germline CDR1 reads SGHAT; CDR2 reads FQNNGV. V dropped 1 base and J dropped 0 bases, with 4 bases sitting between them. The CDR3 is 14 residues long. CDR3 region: CASSLGYSGNTIYF. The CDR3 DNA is TGTGCCAGCAGCTTAGGTTACTCTGGAAACACCATATATTTT.

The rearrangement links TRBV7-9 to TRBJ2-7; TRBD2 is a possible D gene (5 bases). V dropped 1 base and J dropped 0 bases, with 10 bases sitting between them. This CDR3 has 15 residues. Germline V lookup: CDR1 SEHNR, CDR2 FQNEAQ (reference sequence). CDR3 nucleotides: TGTGCCAGCAGCTTAGTAATGGGGAGCTCCTACGAGCAGTACTTC. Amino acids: CASSLVMGSSYEQYF.

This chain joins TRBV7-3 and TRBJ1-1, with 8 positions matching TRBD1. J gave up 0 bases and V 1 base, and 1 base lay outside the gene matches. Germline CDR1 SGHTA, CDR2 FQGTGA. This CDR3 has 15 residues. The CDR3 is CASSLRQGMNTEAFF. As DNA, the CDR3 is TGTGCCAGCAGCTTAAGACAGGGGATGAACACTGAAGCTTTCTTT.

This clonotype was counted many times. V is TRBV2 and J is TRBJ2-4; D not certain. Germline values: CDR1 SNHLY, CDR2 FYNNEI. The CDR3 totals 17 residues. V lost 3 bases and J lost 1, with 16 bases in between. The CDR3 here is CASSDPARYGAKNIQYF. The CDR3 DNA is TGTGCCAGCAGTGACCCCGCACGGTACGGGGCCAAAAACATTCAGTACTTC.

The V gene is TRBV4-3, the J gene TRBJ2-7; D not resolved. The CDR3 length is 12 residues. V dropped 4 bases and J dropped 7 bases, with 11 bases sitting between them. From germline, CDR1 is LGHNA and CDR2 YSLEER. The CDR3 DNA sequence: TGCGCCAGCAGCCCCTCTAGTGGGGAGCAGTACTTC. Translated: CASSPSSGEQYF.

As DNA, the CDR3 is TGTGCCATCAGTGATGGCGGGTCTCAGCCCCAGCATTTT. As protein: CAISDGGSQPQHF. The genes are TRBV10-3 and TRBJ1-5, with no clear D. The CDR3 consists of 13 residues. Trimming left V 3 bases short and J 6 bases short, with 9 bases between. CDR1 and CDR2 (germline): ENHRY, SYGVKD.

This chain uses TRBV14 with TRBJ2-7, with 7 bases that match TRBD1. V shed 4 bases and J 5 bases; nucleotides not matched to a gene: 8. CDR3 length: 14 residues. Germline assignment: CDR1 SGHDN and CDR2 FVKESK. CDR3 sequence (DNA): TGTGCCAGCAGCCCCCTAGGACAGGATGACGAGCAGTACTTC. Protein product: CASSPLGQDDEQYF.

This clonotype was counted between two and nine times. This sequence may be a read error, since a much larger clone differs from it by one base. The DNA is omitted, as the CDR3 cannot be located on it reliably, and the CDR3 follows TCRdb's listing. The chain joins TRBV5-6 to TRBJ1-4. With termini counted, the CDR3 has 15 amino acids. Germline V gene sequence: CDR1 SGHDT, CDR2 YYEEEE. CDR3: CASGLDFGPDEKLFF.

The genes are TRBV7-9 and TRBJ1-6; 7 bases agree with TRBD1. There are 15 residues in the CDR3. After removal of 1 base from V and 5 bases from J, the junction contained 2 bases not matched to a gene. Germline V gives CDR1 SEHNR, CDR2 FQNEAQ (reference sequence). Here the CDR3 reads CASSLGGQNNSPLHF. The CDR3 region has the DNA TGTGCCAGCAGCTTAGGGGGACAGAATAATTCACCCCTCCACTTT.

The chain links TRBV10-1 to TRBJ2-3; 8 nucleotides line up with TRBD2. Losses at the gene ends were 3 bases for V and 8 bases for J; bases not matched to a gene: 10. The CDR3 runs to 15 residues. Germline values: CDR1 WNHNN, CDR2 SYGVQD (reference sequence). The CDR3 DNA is TGCGCCAGCAGTGAAGTCCGGGGGGGCAGTCCTACGCAGTATTTT. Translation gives CASSEVRGGSPTQYF.

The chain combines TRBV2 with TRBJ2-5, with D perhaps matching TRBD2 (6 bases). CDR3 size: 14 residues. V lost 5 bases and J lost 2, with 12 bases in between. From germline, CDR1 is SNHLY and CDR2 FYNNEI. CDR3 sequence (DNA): TGTGCCAGCAGTTTAAACGGACTACAAGAGACCCAGTACTTC. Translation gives CASSLNGLQETQYF.

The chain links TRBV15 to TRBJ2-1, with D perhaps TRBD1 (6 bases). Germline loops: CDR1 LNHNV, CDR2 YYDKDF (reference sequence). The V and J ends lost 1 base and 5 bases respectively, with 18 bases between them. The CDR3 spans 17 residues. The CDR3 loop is CATSRAWTESFDNEQFF. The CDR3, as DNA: TGTGCCACCAGCAGAGCCTGGACAGAGTCCTTCGACAATGAGCAGTTCTTC.

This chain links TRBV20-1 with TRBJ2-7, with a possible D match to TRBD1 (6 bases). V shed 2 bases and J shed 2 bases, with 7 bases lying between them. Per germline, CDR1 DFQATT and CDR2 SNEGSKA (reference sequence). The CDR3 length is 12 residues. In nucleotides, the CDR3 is TGCAGTGCTAGACAGGGGCCCTACGAGCAGTACTTC. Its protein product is CSARQGPYEQYF.

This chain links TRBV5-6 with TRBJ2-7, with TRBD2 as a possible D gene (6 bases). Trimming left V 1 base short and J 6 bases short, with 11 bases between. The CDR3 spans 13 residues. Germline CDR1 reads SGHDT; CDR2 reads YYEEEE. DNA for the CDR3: TGTGCCAGCAGCTTGTATGGGGGGAGCGAGCAGTACTTC. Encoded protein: CASSLYGGSEQYF.